The TCR beta chain under discussion was sequenced for a study of cytomegalovirus exposure and HLA in healthy donors. General observations from the study: Most TCR sequences were uncommon, yet certain public TCRs appeared in many donors.

The CDR3 spans 14 residues. Trimming left V 2 bases short and J 4 bases short, with 10 bases between. Germline V gives CDR1 SGHKS, CDR2 YYEKEE (reference sequence). Details on this clone: Its antigen is unidentified.

Donors were drawn from the approximately 120-subject validation cohort, separate from the approximately 700-subject first cohort. Sequenced by immunoSEQ multiplex PCR; TCRdb stores in-frame clones only, minus some. The data hold some 190,000 clones, with around 88% observed a single time. This TCR derives from a woman between 18 and 30 years old in good health and CMV-seronegative. The sample consisted of PBMCs. The V call is TRBV5-5, the J call TRBJ1-5, with D unclear. The CDR3 bases are TGTGCCAGCAGCTTAAGTAGCCCAAATCAGCCCCAGCATTTT. This codes for CASSLSSPNQPQHF.